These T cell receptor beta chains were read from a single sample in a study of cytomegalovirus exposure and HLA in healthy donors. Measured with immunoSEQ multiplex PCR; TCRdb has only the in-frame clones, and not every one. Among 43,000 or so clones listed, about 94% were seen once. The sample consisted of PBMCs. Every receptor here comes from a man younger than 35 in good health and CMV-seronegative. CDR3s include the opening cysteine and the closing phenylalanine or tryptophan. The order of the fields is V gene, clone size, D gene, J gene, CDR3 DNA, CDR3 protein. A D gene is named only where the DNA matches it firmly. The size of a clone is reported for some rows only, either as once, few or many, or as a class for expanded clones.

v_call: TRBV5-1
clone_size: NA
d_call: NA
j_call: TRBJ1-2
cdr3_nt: TGCGCCAGCAGCTTGGCCGCCGACGGGGGGCGAGGCTACACCTTC
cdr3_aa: CASSLAADGGRGYTF

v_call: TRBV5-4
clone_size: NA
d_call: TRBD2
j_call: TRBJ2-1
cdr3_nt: TGTGCCAGCAGCCCAGCGGGGGGGCGCAATGAGCAGTTCTTC
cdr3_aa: CASSPAGGRNEQFF

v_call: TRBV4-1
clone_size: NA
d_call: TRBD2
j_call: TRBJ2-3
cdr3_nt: TGCGCCAGCAGCCAAGATGGGCTAGCGGGAGGGGGCACAGATACGCAGTATTTT
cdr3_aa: CASSQDGLAGGGTDTQYF

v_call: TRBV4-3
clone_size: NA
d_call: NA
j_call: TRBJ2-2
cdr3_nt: TGCGCCAGCAGCCTGACAGTGAACACCGGGGAGCTGTTTTTT
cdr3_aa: CASSLTVNTGELFF

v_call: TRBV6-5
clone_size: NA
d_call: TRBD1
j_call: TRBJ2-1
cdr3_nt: TGTGCCAGCAGGACGGACAGGGCCAACAATGAGCAGTTCTTC
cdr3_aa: CASRTDRANNEQFF

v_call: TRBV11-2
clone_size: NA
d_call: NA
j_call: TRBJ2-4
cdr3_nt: TGTGCCAGCAGCTATCCTTTGGCCCACGGGATTCCCAAAAACATTCAGTACTTC
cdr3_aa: CASSYPLAHGIPKNIQYF

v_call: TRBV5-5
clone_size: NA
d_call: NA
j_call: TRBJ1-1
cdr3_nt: TGTGCCAGCAGCTTCGACAGCCCGAACACTGAAGCTTTCTTT
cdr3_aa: CASSFDSPNTEAFF

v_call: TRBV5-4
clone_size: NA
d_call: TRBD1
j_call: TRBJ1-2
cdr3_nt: TGTGCCAGCAGCTCCGGGACAGGGAATCCACTGGGGCGAGGCTACACCTTC
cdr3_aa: CASSSGTGNPLGRGYTF

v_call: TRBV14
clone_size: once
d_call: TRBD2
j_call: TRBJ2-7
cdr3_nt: TGTGCCAGCAGCCTTCTGACTAGCGCGAACTACGAGCAGTACTTC
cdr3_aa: CASSLLTSANYEQYF

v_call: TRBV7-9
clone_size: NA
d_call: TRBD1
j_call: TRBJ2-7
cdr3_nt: TGTGCCAGCAGCTCCAGAAGGACAGGGAGCTCCTACGAGCAGTACTTC
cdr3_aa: CASSSRRTGSSYEQYF

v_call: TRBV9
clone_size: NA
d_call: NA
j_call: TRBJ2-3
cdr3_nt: TGTGCCAGCAGCGTAGGCGAATTCTCCACAGATACGCAGTATTTT
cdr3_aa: CASSVGEFSTDTQYF

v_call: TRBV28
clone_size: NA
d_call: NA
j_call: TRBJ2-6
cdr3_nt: TGTGCCAGCAGTTTGAGCGTCTCTGGGGCCAACGTCCTGACTTTC
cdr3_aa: CASSLSVSGANVLTF

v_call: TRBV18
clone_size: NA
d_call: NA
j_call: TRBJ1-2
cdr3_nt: TGTGCCAGCTCACCTTCTAACCCCAAGGGAGGCGGCTACACCTTC
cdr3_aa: CASSPSNPKGGGYTF

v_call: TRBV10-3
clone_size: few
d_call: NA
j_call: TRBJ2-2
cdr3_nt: TGTGCCGTAACTCCGGGACAACCGAACACCGGGGAGCTGTTTTTT
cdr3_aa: CAVTPGQPNTGELFF

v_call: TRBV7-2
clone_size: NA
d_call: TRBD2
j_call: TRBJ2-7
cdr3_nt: TGTGCCAGCAGCGCGTCTAGCGGGAGGGCCTCCTACGAGCAGTACTTC
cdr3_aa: CASSASSGRASYEQYF